The T cell receptor (beta chain) described here comes from a study of STAT5B mutations in CD4+ large granular lymphocyte leukemia. Overall study context: Among healthy controls, a particular HLA allele went with more CDR3 'QG' motifs.

Germline V gene data show CDR1 as WNHNN and CDR2 as SYGVQD (reference sequence). This CDR3 has 14 amino acids. V lost 4 bases, J lost 0 bases, and 1 base stayed unmatched. Buffy coats from healthy blood donors served as controls. Findings of the study overall: Compared with healthy controls (2/35), patient top clones favored TRBV06 (8/27).

This clone was recorded only once. Antigen specificity is unknown. As originally analysed: The detection floor for productive clonotype frequency was 2.59 x 10-5. The table came from immunoSEQ multiplex PCR; TCRdb's copy has only in-frame clones and leaves some out. From that table come the V and J calls and clone size; the DNA was used to work out D and trimming. Of roughly 34,000 clones listed, 75% to 85% are singletons. This chain connects TRBV10-1 to TRBJ2-3; TRBD2 matches 7 bases. Sequencing input: CD4+ T cells from blood buffy coats. The TCR sequence derives from a human donor in good health. The CDR3 loop reads CASSGLASTDTQYF. The CDR3 DNA is TGCGCCAGCAGTGGACTAGCAAGCACAGATACGCAGTATTTT.